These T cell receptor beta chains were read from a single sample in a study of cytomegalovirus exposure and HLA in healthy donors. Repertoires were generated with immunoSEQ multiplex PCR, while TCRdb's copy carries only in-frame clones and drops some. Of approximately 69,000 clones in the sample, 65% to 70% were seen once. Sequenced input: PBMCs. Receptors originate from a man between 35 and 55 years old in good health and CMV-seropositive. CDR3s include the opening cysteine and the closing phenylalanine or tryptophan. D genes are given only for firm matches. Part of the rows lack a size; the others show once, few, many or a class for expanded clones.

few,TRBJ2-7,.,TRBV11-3,TGTGCCAGCAGCTTAGCCCAGGGAAACTACGAGCAGTACTTC,CASSLAQGNYEQYF
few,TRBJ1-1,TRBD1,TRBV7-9,TGTGCCAGCAGCAAAGACAGGGGGGGGCCTGAAGCTTTCTTT,CASSKDRGGPEAFF
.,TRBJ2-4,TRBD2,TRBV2,TGTGCCAGCCAGACTAGCGGGGGCGAAAACATTCAGTACTTC,CASQTSGGENIQYF
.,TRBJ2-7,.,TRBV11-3,TGTGCCATCAGCTACAGGCAGAAGACGGCATACGAGCAGTACTTC,CAISYRQKTAYEQYF
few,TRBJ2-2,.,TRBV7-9,TGTGCCAGCAGCTTAGCGCCCCAGGACACCGGGGAGCTGTTTTTT,CASSLAPQDTGELFF
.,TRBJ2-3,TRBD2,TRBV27,TGTGCCAGCAGCCCGGGACTAGCGGGGGGGCGGGGAGATACGCAGTATTTT,CASSPGLAGGRGDTQYF
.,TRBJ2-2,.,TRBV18,TGTGCCAGCTCACCGGGGGGAAGAGAGGAGCTGTTTTTT,CASSPGGREELFF
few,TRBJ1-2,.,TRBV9,TGTGCCAGCAGTCCTGGACAGCGTCATTTAGAGTATGGCTACACCTTC,CASSPGQRHLEYGYTF
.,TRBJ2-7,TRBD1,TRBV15,TGTGCCACCAGCAGTGACCGGGACAGGTGGAGATACGAGCAGTACTTC,CATSSDRDRWRYEQYF
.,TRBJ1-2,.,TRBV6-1,TGTGCCAGCAGTGCGTCGGACTCTAACTATGGCTACACCTTC,CASSASDSNYGYTF
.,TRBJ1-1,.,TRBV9,TGTGCCAGCAGCGCCGGGTCGGGGGGCGCGGGGACTGAAGCTTTCTTT,CASSAGSGGAGTEAFF
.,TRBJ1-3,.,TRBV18,TGTGCCAGCTCAACGACAGGAAACACCATATATTTT,CASSTTGNTIYF
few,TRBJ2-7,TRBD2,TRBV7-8,TGTGCCAGTCGGGGGGGGAGCTCCTACGAGCAGTACTTC,CASRGGSSYEQYF
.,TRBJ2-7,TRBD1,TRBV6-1,TGTGCCAGCAGTGAAGCCGGGACAGGGGGCTACGAGCAGTACTTC,CASSEAGTGGYEQYF